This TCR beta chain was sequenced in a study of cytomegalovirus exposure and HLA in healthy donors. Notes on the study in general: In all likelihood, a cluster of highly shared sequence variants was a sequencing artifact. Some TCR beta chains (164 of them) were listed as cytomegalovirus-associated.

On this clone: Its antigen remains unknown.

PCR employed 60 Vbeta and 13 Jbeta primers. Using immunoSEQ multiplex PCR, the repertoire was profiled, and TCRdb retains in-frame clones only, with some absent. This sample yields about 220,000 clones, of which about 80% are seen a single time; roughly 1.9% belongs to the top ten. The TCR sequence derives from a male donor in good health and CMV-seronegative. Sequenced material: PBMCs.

The CDR3 loop reads CASSPLGGGGTTDTQYF. CDR3 DNA sequence: TGTGCCAGCAGCCCCCTCGGGGGAGGGGGGACCACAGATACGCAGTATTTT. The chain employs TRBV7-9 and TRBJ2-3; D is perhaps TRBD2 (7 bases). The germline V gene has CDR1 SEHNR and CDR2 FQNEAQ (reference sequence). This CDR3 is 17 amino acids long. V was clipped by 5 bases and J by 2 bases, with 20 bases between them.